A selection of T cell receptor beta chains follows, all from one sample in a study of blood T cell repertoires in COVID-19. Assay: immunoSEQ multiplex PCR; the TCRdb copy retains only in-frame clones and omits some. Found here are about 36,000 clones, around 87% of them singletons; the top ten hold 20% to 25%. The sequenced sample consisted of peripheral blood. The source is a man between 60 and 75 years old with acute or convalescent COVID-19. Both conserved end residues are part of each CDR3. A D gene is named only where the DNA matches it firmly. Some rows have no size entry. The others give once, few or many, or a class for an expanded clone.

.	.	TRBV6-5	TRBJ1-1	CASRRNTEAFF	TGTGCCAGCAGGCGGAACACTGAAGCTTTCTTT
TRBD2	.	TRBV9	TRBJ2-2	CASSSGGFPTGELFF	TGTGCCAGCAGTTCCGGGGGGTTCCCCACCGGGGAGCTGTTTTTT
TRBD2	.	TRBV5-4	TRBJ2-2	CASSLLAGSNTGELFF	TGTGCCAGCAGCCTCTTAGCGGGGTCGAACACCGGGGAGCTGTTTTTT
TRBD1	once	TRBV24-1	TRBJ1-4	CATRGTGTNEKLFF	TGTGCCACCAGGGGGACAGGCACTAATGAAAAACTGTTTTTT
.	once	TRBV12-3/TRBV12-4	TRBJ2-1	CASSRYMEQFF	TGTGCCAGCAGCCGATACATGGAGCAGTTCTTC
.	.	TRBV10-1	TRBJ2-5	CASSESVAQETQYF	TGCGCCAGCAGTGAGTCGGTAGCCCAAGAGACCCAGTACTTC
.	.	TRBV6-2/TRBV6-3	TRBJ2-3	CASSYEVADSTDTQYF	TGTGCCAGCAGTTACGAGGTAGCGGACAGCACAGATACGCAGTATTTT
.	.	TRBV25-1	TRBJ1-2	CASSDPLYGYTF	TGTGCCAGCAGTGACCCACTCTATGGCTACACCTTC
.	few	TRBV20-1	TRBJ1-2	CSASPNNYGYTF	TGCAGTGCTAGTCCTAACAACTATGGCTACACCTTC
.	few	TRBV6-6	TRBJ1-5	CASRKGESNQPQHF	TGTGCCAGCAGAAAGGGGGAGTCGAATCAGCCCCAGCATTTT